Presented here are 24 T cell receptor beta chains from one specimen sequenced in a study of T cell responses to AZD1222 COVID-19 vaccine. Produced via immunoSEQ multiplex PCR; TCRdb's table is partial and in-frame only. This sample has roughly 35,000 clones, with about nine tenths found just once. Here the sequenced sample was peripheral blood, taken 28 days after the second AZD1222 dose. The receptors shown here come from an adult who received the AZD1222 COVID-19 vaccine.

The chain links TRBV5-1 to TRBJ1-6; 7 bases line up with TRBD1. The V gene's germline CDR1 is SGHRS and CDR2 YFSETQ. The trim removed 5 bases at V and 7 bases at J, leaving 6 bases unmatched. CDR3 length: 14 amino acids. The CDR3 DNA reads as TGCGCCAGCAGAATGGAGACAGGGAATTCACCCCTCCACTTT. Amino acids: CASRMETGNSPLHF.

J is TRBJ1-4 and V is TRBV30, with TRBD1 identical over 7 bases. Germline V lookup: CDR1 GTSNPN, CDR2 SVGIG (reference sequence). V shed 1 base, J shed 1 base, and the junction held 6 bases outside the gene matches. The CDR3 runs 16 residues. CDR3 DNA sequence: TGTGCCTGGAGTGCTCGGACAGGCCTAACTAATGAAAAACTGTTTTTT. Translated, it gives CAWSARTGLTNEKLFF.

CDR3 residues: CASSQDTGRSRGYTF. In DNA, the CDR3 is TGCGCCAGCAGCCAAGATACGGGCAGGAGCAGAGGCTACACCTTC. This chain joins TRBV4-1 and TRBJ1-2; D remains unclear. Germline V lookup: CDR1 MGHRA, CDR2 YSYEKL. This CDR3 is built from 15 residues. The V and J ends lost 0 bases and 8 bases respectively, with 16 bases between them.

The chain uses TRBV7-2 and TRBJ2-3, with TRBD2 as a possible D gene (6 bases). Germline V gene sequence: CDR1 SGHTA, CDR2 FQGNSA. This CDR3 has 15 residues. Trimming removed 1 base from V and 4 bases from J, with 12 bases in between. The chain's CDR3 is CASSLGGWGADTQYF. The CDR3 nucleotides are TGTGCCAGCAGCTTAGGTGGCTGGGGGGCAGATACGCAGTATTTT.

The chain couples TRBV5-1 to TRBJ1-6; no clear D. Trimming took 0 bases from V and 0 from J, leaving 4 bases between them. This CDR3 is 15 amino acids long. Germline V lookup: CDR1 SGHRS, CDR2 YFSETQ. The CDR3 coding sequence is TGCGCCAGCAGCTTGGATAACTCCTATAATTCACCCCTCCACTTT. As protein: CASSLDNSYNSPLHF.

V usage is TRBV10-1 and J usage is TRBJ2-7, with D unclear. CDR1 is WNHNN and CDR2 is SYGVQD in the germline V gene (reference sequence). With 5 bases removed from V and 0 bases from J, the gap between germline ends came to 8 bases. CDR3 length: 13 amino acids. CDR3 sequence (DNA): TGCGCCAGCAGTTTTGCGGACTCCTACGAGCAGTACTTC. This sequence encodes CASSFADSYEQYF.

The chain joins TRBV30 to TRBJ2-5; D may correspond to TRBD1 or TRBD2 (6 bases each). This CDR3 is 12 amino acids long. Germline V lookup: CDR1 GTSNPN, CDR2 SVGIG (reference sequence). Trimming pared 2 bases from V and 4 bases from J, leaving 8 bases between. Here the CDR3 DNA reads TGTGCCTGGAGTTCGGGGGCAGAGACCCAGTACTTC. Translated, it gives CAWSSGAETQYF. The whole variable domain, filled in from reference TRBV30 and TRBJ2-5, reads SQTIHQWPATLVQPVGSPLSLECTVEGTSNPNLYWYRQAAGRGLQLLFYSVGIGQISSEVPQNLSASRPQDRQFILSSKKLLLSDSGFYLCAWSSGAETQYFGPGTRLLVL.

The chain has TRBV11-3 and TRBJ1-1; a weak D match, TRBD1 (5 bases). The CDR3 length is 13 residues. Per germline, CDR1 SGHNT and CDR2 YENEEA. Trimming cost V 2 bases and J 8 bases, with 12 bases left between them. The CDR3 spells CASSLYGGREAFF. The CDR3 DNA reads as TGTGCCAGCAGCTTATACGGGGGAAGAGAAGCTTTCTTT.

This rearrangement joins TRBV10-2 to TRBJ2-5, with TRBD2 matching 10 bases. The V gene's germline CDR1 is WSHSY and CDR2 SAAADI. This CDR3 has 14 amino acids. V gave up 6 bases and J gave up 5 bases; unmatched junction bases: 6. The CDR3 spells CASRPGTSVETQYF. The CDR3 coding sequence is TGCGCCAGCAGACCCGGGACTAGCGTTGAGACCCAGTACTTC.

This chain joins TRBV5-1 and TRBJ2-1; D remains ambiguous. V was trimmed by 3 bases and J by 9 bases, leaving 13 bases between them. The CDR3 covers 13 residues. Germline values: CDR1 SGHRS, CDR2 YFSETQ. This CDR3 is CASSYLELPEQFF. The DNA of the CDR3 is TGCGCCAGCAGCTACCTTGAACTGCCTGAGCAGTTCTTC.

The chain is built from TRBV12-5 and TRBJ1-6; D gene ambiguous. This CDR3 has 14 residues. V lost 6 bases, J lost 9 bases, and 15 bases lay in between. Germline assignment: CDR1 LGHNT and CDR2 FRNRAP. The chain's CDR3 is CASGPLKSGSPLHF. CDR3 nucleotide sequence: TGTGCTAGTGGACCCCTCAAAAGCGGTTCACCCCTCCACTTT.

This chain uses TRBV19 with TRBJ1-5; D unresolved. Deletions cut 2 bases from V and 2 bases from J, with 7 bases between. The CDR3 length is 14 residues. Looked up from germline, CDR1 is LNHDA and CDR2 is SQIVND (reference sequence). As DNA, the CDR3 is TGTGCCAGTAGTATAAATTTGGGCAATCAGCCCCAGCATTTT. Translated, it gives CASSINLGNQPQHF.

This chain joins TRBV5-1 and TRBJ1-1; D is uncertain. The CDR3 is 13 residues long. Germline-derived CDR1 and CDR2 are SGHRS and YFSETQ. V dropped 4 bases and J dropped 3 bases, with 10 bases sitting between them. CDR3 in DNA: TGCGCCAGCAGCCAGGCGGGGTACACTGAAGCTTTCTTT. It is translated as CASSQAGYTEAFF.

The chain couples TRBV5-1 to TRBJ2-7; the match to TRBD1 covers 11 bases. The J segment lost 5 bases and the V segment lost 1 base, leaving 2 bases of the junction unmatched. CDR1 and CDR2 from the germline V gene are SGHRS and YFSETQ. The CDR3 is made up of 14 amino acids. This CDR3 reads CASSLTGQGDEQYF. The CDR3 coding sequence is TGCGCCAGCAGCTTGACGGGACAGGGGGACGAGCAGTACTTC.

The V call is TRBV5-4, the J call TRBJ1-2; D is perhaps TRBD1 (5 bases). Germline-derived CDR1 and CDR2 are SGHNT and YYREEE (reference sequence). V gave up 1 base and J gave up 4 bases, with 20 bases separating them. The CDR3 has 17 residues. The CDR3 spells CASSLSAGLTHSYGYTF. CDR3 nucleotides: TGTGCCAGCAGCTTGTCCGCAGGGTTAACCCACTCCTATGGCTACACCTTC.

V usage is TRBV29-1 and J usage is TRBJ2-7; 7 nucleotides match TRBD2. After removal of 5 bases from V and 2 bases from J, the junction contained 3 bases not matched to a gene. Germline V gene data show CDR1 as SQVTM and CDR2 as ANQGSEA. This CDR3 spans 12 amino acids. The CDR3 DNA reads TGCAGCGTTAGGGAGGGCGCCTACGAGCAGTACTTC. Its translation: CSVREGAYEQYF.

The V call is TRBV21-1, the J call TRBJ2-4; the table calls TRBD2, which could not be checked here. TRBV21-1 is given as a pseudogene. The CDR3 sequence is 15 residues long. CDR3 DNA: TGTGCCAGCAGTCTAGAGCAGCAAAGAAAAAACATTCAGTACTTC. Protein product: CASSLEQQRKNIQYF.

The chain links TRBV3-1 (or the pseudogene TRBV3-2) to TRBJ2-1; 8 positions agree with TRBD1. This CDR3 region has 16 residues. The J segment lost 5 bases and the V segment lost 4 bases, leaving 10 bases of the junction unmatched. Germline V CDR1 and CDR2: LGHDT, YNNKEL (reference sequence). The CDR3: CASSPADRGIHNEQFF. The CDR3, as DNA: TGTGCCAGCAGCCCCGCCGACAGGGGTATACACAATGAGCAGTTCTTC.

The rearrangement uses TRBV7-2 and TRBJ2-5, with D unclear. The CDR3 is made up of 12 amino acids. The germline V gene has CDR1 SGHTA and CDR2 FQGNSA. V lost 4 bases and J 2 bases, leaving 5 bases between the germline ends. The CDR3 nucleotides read TGTGCCAGCAGCTGGGGTCAAGAGACCCAGTACTTC. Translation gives CASSWGQETQYF.

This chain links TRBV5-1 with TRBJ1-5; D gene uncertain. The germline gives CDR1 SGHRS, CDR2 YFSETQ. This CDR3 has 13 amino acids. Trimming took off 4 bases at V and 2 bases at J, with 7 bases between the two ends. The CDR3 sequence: CASSREGNQPQHF. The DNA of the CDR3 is TGCGCCAGCAGCAGGGAGGGCAATCAGCCCCAGCATTTT.

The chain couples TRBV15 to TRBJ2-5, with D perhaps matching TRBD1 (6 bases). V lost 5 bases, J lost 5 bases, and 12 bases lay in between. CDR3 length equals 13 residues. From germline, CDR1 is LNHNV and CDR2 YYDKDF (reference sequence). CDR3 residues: CATSPQGRETQYF. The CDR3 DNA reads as TGTGCCACCAGCCCACAGGGTAGGGAGACCCAGTACTTC.

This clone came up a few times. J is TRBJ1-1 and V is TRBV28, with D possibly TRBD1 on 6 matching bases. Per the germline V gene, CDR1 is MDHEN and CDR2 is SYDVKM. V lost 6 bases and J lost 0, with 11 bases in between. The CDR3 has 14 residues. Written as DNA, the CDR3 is TGTGCCAGCAGATCCGCAGGGGTGAACACTGAAGCTTTCTTT. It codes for CASRSAGVNTEAFF.

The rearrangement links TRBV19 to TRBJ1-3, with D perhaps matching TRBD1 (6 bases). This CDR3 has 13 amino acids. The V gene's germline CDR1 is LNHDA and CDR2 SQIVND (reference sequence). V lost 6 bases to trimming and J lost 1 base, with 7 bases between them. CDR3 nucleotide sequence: TGTGCCAGTAGCACAGGGTCTGGAAACACCATATATTTT. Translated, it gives CASSTGSGNTIYF.

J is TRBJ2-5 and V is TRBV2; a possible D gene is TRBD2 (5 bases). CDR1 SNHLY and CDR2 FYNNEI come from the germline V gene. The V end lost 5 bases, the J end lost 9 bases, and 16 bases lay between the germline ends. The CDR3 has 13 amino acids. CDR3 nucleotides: TGTGCCAGCAGTAGGGAGCAGGAATTGGCCCAGTACTTC. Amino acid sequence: CASSREQELAQYF.